The 9 T cell receptor beta chains given below trace back to one sample, sequenced in a study of shared clonotypes between healthy human individuals. Clones were read by immunoSEQ multiplex PCR, and TCRdb kept only the in-frame ones, dropping some. The data show about 600,000 clones, roughly 95% seen once. Positive CCR7 selection of CD45RO-negative cells yielded the naive CD8 cells, and terminally differentiated effector memory CD45RA+ cells were excluded. Sequencing was done on a sample of naive CD8+ T cells sorted from blood. The origin of the receptors is a woman in her twenties or thirties in good health.

This chain connects TRBV7-9 to TRBJ2-3; 10 positions match TRBD2. The CDR3 length is 16 residues. Losses at the gene ends were 6 bases for V and 2 bases for J; bases not matched to a gene: 8. Germline assignment: CDR1 SEHNR and CDR2 FQNEAQ (reference sequence). The CDR3 loop reads CASSFTSGINTDTQYF. The CDR3 region has the DNA TGTGCCAGCAGTTTTACTAGCGGGATAAACACAGATACGCAGTATTTT.

This clone is a singleton in its sample. The chain couples TRBV7-2 to TRBJ2-7; TRBD2 matches at 7 bases. The V gene end was trimmed by 1 base and the J gene end by 9 bases; junction bases not matched to a gene: 3. CDR1 and CDR2 (germline): SGHTA, FQGNSA. This CDR3 comprises 12 residues. The DNA of the CDR3 is TGTGCCAGCAGCTTAGTAGGGACTACGCAGTACTTC. Translated: CASSLVGTTQYF.

V and J are TRBV5-1 and TRBJ2-2, with D perhaps matching TRBD2 (6 bases). CDR1 and CDR2 (germline): SGHRS, YFSETQ. The CDR3 has 16 amino acids. V was cut by 3 bases and J by 7 bases, with 19 bases left in between. The CDR3 bases are TGCGCCAGCAGCTCCTACGGGGACTCCTTAGACGGGGAGCTGTTTTTT. It specifies CASSSYGDSLDGELFF.

This chain uses TRBV4-1 with TRBJ2-1; no clear D. In germline, CDR1 is MGHRA, CDR2 YSYEKL. This CDR3 is built from 14 residues. Trimming pared 1 base from V and 5 bases from J, leaving 9 bases between. Here the CDR3 reads CASSQAVLHNEQFF. CDR3 nucleotide sequence: TGCGCCAGCAGCCAAGCTGTACTACACAATGAGCAGTTCTTC.

This clone has only one observation. The chain has TRBV7-9 and TRBJ1-4, with D perhaps TRBD1 (5 bases). V was trimmed by 5 bases and J by 3 bases, leaving 16 bases between them. The CDR3 is 16 amino acids. Germline V gives CDR1 SEHNR, CDR2 FQNEAQ (reference sequence). The CDR3 DNA reads as TGTGCCAGCAGCCGTCTAGCCGGGACGGCTAATGAAAAACTGTTTTTT. This translates into CASSRLAGTANEKLFF.

Concerning this clone: The same CDR3 is also encoded by other DNA sequences in this sample. The J gene is TRBJ2-5, the V gene TRBV4-1; a possible D gene is TRBD2 (5 bases). Germline V gene data show CDR1 as MGHRA and CDR2 as YSYEKL. The CDR3 consists of 13 residues. V shed 0 bases and J shed 5 bases, with 7 bases lying between them. Here the CDR3 DNA reads TGCGCCAGCAGCCAAGATAGCGAGGAGACCCAGTACTTC. It translates to CASSQDSEETQYF.

The chain carries TRBV27 and TRBJ2-5; D uncertain. The J call could be wrong; TRBJ2-7 is a better fit for the DNA end. CDR3 size: 17 residues. Germline-derived CDR1 and CDR2 are MNHEY and SMNVEV (reference sequence). The CDR3 sequence: CASSTTDRLFGPYEQYF. CDR3 coding DNA: TGTGCCAGCAGTACAACTGATCGACTGTTCGGGCCCTACGAGCAGTACTTC.

The chain couples TRBV7-3 to TRBJ1-4; possible D gene TRBD1, 6 bases. The CDR3 has 18 amino acids. The germline V and J ends were trimmed by 5 bases and 0 bases, with 19 bases remaining between them. Germline V gives CDR1 SGHTA, CDR2 FQGTGA. CDR3 amino acids: CASSHTGPISATNEKLFF. The CDR3 nucleotides are TGTGCCAGCAGCCATACAGGGCCTATTTCTGCAACTAATGAAAAACTGTTTTTT.

V usage is TRBV28 and J usage is TRBJ1-1; 10 bases align to TRBD1. Germline V gene data show CDR1 as MDHEN and CDR2 as SYDVKM. This CDR3 region has 16 residues. With V trimmed by 1 base and J by 4 bases, 6 bases remained unmatched. The CDR3 loop reads CASSLSLTGGVTEAFF. The CDR3 region has the DNA TGTGCCAGCAGTTTATCATTGACAGGGGGCGTCACTGAAGCTTTCTTT.